This TCR beta chain originates from a study of OX40 agonist ivuxolimab in advanced cancers. Overall study context: Prior anti-PD-1, anti-PD-L1 or anti-CTLA-4 therapy did not bar entry, and 40% to 45% had some.

Autoimmune disease history or systemic immunosuppression disqualified patients. Blood was sampled at baseline, cycle 4 day 1, and cycle 7 day 1. Study observations and caveats: The 0.1-3.0 mg/kg partial responders had among the lowest clonal expansion.

In regard to this clone: As yet, its antigen is unknown.

V was clipped by 0 bases and J by 1 base, with 6 bases between them. Germline V CDR1 and CDR2: ENHRY, SYGVKD. The CDR3 contains 14 residues. Produced via immunoSEQ multiplex PCR; TCRdb's table is partial and in-frame only. Altogether about 70,000 clones are present, around 86% being singletons, with the ten largest covering roughly 2%. This sequence originates from an adult with an advanced solid tumor such as melanoma, head and neck, liver or kidney cancer. This chain joins TRBV10-3 and TRBJ1-1; no reliable D call. Source: CD4+ or CD8+ T cells sorted from blood, taken in a trial of the OX40 agonist ivuxolimab. This CDR3 is CAISESRSNTEAFF. The DNA for the CDR3 is TGTGCCATCAGTGAGTCGAGATCGAACACTGAAGCTTTCTTT.